These 14 T cell receptor beta chains were all obtained from the same sample, sequenced in a study of T-cell reconstitution after alpha-beta-depleted transplantation in children (dated by TCRdb to 2016 to 2018). Library method: PCR. The run used an Illumina HiSeq 2500. To normalize quantification of the TCRbeta repertoire, the TCR libraries were built with molecular barcoding that relied on unique molecular identifiers. Starting from the raw public reads, TCRdb applied fastp trimming at Q25, assembled clones with MiXCR and retained in-frame beta chains. Rows with one shared CDR3 protein collapse into an entry with the most common genes and DNA. The sample includes 280,000 or so distinct CDR3 sequences, with approximately 10% observed a single time. The ten largest clones represent around 22% of the sample. The sample's treatment or condition label, decoded: allogeneic hematopoietic cell transplantation with graft depleted of TCRalphabeta T cells and CD19 B cells.

The source material was peripheral blood, sampled 180 days after TCRalphabeta/CD19-depleted stem cell transplant. All receptors derive from a male patient between 2 and 9 years old who had a stem cell transplant for chronic granulomatous disease, so the T cells may come from the graft donor.

Turning to this clonotype: A clone one base away is much larger, so this may be a read error. The chain links TRBV7-2 to TRBJ2-5; 7 bases fit TRBD1. The length of the CDR3 is 14 residues. In germline, CDR1 is SGHTA, CDR2 FQGNSA. V gave up 3 bases and J gave up 7 bases; unmatched junction bases: 8. Here the CDR3 reads CASSFLQGKPTQYF. DNA for the CDR3: TGTGCCAGCAGCTTTCTACAGGGGAAGCCGACCCAGTACTTC.

This clonotype came up many times. This chain uses TRBV5-1 with TRBJ2-2; 7 positions agree with TRBD2. Looked up from germline, CDR1 is SGHRS and CDR2 is YFSETQ. Unmatched junction bases numbered 6, after V lost 4 bases and J lost 0 bases. The CDR3 contains 16 residues. The CDR3 sequence is CASSPGLNPNTGELFF. The DNA for the CDR3 is TGCGCCAGCAGCCCGGGACTAAACCCGAACACCGGGGAGCTGTTTTTT.

This clonotype was counted at least ten times. This chain links TRBV6-2 or TRBV6-3 with TRBJ2-5, with 7 nucleotides matching TRBD1. Germline V gene data show CDR1 as MNHEY and CDR2 as SVGEGT. V shed 7 bases, J shed 7 bases, and the junction held 12 bases outside the gene matches. The CDR3 loop spans 14 amino acids. Written as DNA, the CDR3 is TGTGCCAGCAATTTACCGGGGACAGAGAGGACCCAGTACTTC. Amino acid sequence: CASNLPGTERTQYF.

Comments on this clonotype: One end of the junction is discordant with germline, which a read error may explain. The rearrangement joins TRBV28 to TRBJ2-3; TRBD1 is a possible D gene (6 bases). The CDR3 extends over 14 amino acids. CDR1 and CDR2 from the germline V gene are MDHEN and SYDVKM. CDR3 amino acids: CACSSQGNTDTQYF. The DNA of the CDR3 is TGTGCCTGCAGTTCACAGGGTAACACAGATACGCAGTATTTT.

This clonotype was recorded many times. The chain employs TRBV9 and TRBJ2-2; 8 nucleotides align to TRBD1. This CDR3 is 17 amino acids long. Per the germline V gene, CDR1 is SGDLS and CDR2 is YYNGEE. With V trimmed by 5 bases and J by 4 bases, 13 bases remained unmatched. The chain's CDR3 is CASSSIPGGAGTGELFF. The CDR3 coding sequence is TGTGCCAGCAGTTCCATCCCAGGGGGCGCGGGCACCGGGGAGCTGTTTTTT.

DNA of the CDR3: TGCAGTGCCAACCCCCCACCCGGGACAGGATACAATGAGCAGTTCTTC. Residues: CSANPPPGTGYNEQFF. The chain employs TRBV20-1 and TRBJ2-1, with 8 bases identical to TRBD1. The CDR3 covers 16 residues. V dropped 6 bases and J dropped 4; count of bases not matched to a gene: 14. Germline V gives CDR1 DFQATT, CDR2 SNEGSKA (reference sequence).

The sample holds many counts of this clonotype. This sequence joins TRBV4-3 and TRBJ2-7, with D maybe TRBD1 (6 bases). Trimming left V 4 bases short and J 4 bases short, with 20 bases between. There are 16 residues in the CDR3. CDR1 and CDR2 from the germline V gene are LGHNA and YSLEER. The CDR3 DNA sequence: TGCGCCAGCAGCCCTGGGGGCGGGCGTGACCTATACGAGCAGTACTTC. Protein product: CASSPGGGRDLYEQYF.

There are many counts of this clonotype. The chain couples TRBV20-1 to TRBJ1-2, with TRBD1 matching over 11 bases. Germline V gives CDR1 DFQATT, CDR2 SNEGSKA (reference sequence). The CDR3 length is 16 residues. Losses at the gene ends were 5 bases for V and 5 bases for J; bases not matched to a gene: 13. CDR3 loop: CSAPGSRTGGLYGYTF. The CDR3 coding sequence is TGCAGTGCTCCCGGGTCCAGGACAGGGGGCTTATATGGCTACACCTTC.

Many counts were recorded for this clonotype. J is TRBJ1-1 and V is TRBV5-1; D uncertain. This CDR3 region has 13 residues. Trimming stripped 4 bases from V and 2 bases from J, with 9 bases between. CDR1 and CDR2 from the germline V gene are SGHRS and YFSETQ. The CDR3 is CASSRGINTEAFF. The CDR3 DNA reads TGCGCCAGCAGCCGAGGCATTAACACTGAAGCTTTCTTT. Full variable domain (outside the CDR3, taken from reference TRBV5-1 and TRBJ1-1): KAGVTQTPRYLIKTRGQQVTLSCSPISGHRSVSWYQQTPGQGLQFLFEYFSETQRNKGNFPGRFSGRQFSNSRSEMNVSTLELGDSALYLCASSRGINTEAFFGQGTRLTVV.

Many counts were recorded for this clonotype. The genes are TRBV12-5 and TRBJ2-6; perhaps TRBD1 as D (6 bases). The germline CDR1 and CDR2 sequences are LGHNT and FRNRAP. V lost 0 bases and J 2 bases, leaving 8 bases between the germline ends. The CDR3 has 16 amino acids. CDR3 residues: CASGLVAGAGANVLTF. The CDR3 DNA sequence: TGTGCTAGTGGTTTGGTTGCAGGGGCTGGGGCCAACGTCCTGACTTTC.

This clonotype occurred many times. The chain combines TRBV19 with TRBJ2-1; 10 bases match TRBD1. J was trimmed by 7 bases and V by 7 bases; bases with no gene match: 10. Per the germline V gene, CDR1 is LNHDA and CDR2 is SQIVND (reference sequence). The CDR3 is made up of 15 amino acids. In nucleotides, the CDR3 is TGTGCCAGTACAGATCCGGGACAGGGGCTAAATGAGCAGTTCTTC. Its protein product is CASTDPGQGLNEQFF.

At least ten counts were recorded for this clonotype. This chain joins TRBV5-1 and TRBJ2-5; maybe TRBD2 (6 bases). Germline V CDR1 and CDR2: SGHRS, YFSETQ. The CDR3 totals 19 residues. V lost 0 bases and J 0 bases, leaving 21 bases between the germline ends. DNA for the CDR3: TGCGCCAGCAGCTTGGTCCCCTATCGGGAGCCATCTTACCAAGAGACCCAGTACTTC. It translates to CASSLVPYREPSYQETQYF.

This clonotype was detected ten times or more. J is TRBJ2-7 and V is TRBV20-1; D is unclear. CDR1 DFQATT and CDR2 SNEGSKA come from the germline V gene (reference sequence). V was clipped by 0 bases and J by 0 bases, with 6 bases between them. The CDR3 runs 13 residues. CDR3 sequence reads: CSARDRLSYEQYF. The CDR3 bases are TGCAGTGCTAGAGACAGGCTCTCCTACGAGCAGTACTTC.

This clonotype appeared many times. The chain recombines TRBV20-1 with TRBJ2-2; a weak D match, TRBD1 (6 bases). This CDR3 is 14 amino acids long. Deletions cut 2 bases from V and 0 bases from J, with 7 bases between. Germline values: CDR1 DFQATT, CDR2 SNEGSKA (reference sequence). CDR3 DNA: TGCAGTGCTAGAAGGACAGCGAACACCGGGGAGCTGTTTTTT. Encoded protein: CSARRTANTGELFF.